One sample yielded the 15 T cell receptor beta chains listed below, sequenced in a study of molecular identifiers for immune sequencing clone quantification. TCRdb re-called the PCR reads through MiXCR, storing one row per CDR3 protein. The sample shows about 320,000 distinct CDR3 sequences, about 21% of them seen only once. Input material: naive CD8+ T cells from blood, with Jurkat cell RNA spiked in. Subset noted: FACS-sorted CD8+CD4-CCR7+CD45RA+ naive T cells. The receptors stem from a human donor in good health. Some libraries in this study had Jurkat cell RNA spiked in.

Comment on this clonotype: At one of its ends the junction is not consistent with the germline gene, which may arise from a read error. The chain recombines TRBV7-2 with TRBJ2-7, with 9 nucleotides matching TRBD1. Germline CDR1 and CDR2: SGHTA and FQGNSA. The CDR3 length is 14 residues. CDR3 residues: CAGSPGTGSYEQYF. The CDR3 DNA sequence: TGTGCCGGCAGCCCCGGGACAGGGTCCTACGAGCAGTACTTC.

A word on this clonotype: Compared with germline, one end of the junction differs, possibly owing to a read error. The V gene is TRBV6-6, the J gene TRBJ1-1, with 8 nucleotides matching TRBD1. The CDR3 runs 12 residues. The germline V gene has CDR1 MNHNY and CDR2 SVGAGI (reference sequence). For the CDR3, the DNA is TGTGCCGGCAGTACAGGGGGGACTGAAGCTTTCTTT. This encodes CAGSTGGTEAFF.

Regarding this clonotype: A single base separates this from a much larger clone, so it may be a read error. The final CDR3 position lacks the conserved phenylalanine or tryptophan, pointing to a likely read error. This sequence joins TRBV5-1 and TRBJ2-7; no reliable D call. Germline CDR1 SGHRS, CDR2 YFSETQ. The CDR3 contains 13 residues. Deletions cut 2 bases from V and 4 bases from J, with 10 bases between. DNA for the CDR3: TGCGCCAGCAGCTTCGGACCGAAGTACGAGCAGTACTCC. Its translation: CASSFGPKYEQYS.

This clonotype was observed a handful of times. The CDR3 coding sequence is TGTGCCAGCAGTGATGGGGTTGGTCAGCCCCAGCATTTT. This gives the protein CASSDGVGQPQHF. The V call is TRBV6-4, the J call TRBJ1-5, with no clear D. Germline assignment: CDR1 MRHNA and CDR2 SNTAGT. The CDR3 contains 13 residues. V dropped 3 bases and J dropped 6 bases, with 9 bases sitting between them.

This clonotype has ten or more counts. The rearrangement links TRBV20-1 to TRBJ2-7, with 10 bases aligning to TRBD2. Germline V lookup: CDR1 DFQATT, CDR2 SNEGSKA (reference sequence). Germline trimming cut 6 bases from V and 2 bases from J; bases unmatched to any gene: 10. The length of the CDR3 is 15 residues. CDR3 region: CSAFGLAEMTYEQYF. In DNA, the CDR3 is TGCAGTGCCTTCGGACTAGCGGAGATGACCTACGAGCAGTACTTC.

This clonotype appeared many times. The chain recombines TRBV4-2 with TRBJ1-1, with 7 nucleotides matching TRBD1. This CDR3 has 16 amino acids. Unmatched junction bases numbered 11, after V lost 3 bases and J lost 4 bases. The germline gives CDR1 LGHNA, CDR2 YNFKEQ. The CDR3, as DNA: TGTGCCAGCAGCCAGGAACCAGGGGGATTGATCACTGAAGCTTTCTTT. This translates into CASSQEPGGLITEAFF.

For this clonotype: A read error may explain this, as a much larger clone is one base away. The rearrangement links TRBV12-3 or TRBV12-4 to TRBJ2-3; D uncertain. The CDR3 spans 17 residues. CDR3 bases: TGTGTCAGCAGTCCCCACAAGACCCCTACGCCCACAGATACGCAGTATTTT. This gives the protein CVSSPHKTPTPTDTQYF.

This clonotype was observed many times. The DNA of the CDR3 is TGCAGCGTGGTGACAGAGACCTACGAGCAGTACTTC. This encodes CSVVTETYEQYF. This chain uses TRBV29-1 with TRBJ2-7; D is perhaps TRBD1 (5 bases). V lost 6 bases and J 2 bases, leaving 11 bases between the germline ends. CDR1 SQVTM and CDR2 ANQGSEA come from the germline V gene. The CDR3 sequence is 12 residues long.

A remark on this clonotype: A much larger clone differs by one base, so this may be a read error. The rearrangement uses TRBV9 and TRBJ1-3; D is unclear. Germline CDR1 reads SGDLS; CDR2 reads YYNGEE. The CDR3 loop spans 15 amino acids. CDR3 amino acids: CASSPTRDGGDTIYF. CDR3 DNA: TGTGCCAGCAGCCCTACGAGAGACGGTGGAGACACCATATATTTT.

The genes are TRBV4-1 and TRBJ2-3; D possibly matches TRBD1 or TRBD2 (5 bases each). Trimming pared 7 bases from V and 0 bases from J, leaving 11 bases between. The length of the CDR3 is 14 residues. CDR1 MGHRA and CDR2 YSYEKL come from the germline V gene. The CDR3 region is CASTLGPSTDTQYF. The CDR3 DNA is TGCGCCAGCACCCTGGGACCTAGCACAGATACGCAGTATTTT.

The sample holds a few counts of this clonotype. V is TRBV19 and J is TRBJ2-5, with D hard to call. There are 13 residues in the CDR3. V lost 0 bases and J 5 bases, leaving 7 bases between the germline ends. Germline lookup yields CDR1 LNHDA and CDR2 SQIVND (reference sequence). This chain's CDR3 is CASSIDPDETQYF. The CDR3 bases are TGTGCCAGTAGTATAGATCCAGACGAGACCCAGTACTTC.

Concerning this clonotype: A much larger clone differs from this one at a single base, so this may be a read error. The chain links TRBV5-1 to TRBJ2-7; perhaps D is TRBD1 or TRBD2 (5 bases each). The CDR3 sequence is 12 residues long. The germline V gene encodes CDR1 SGHRS and CDR2 YFSETQ. V lost 7 bases and J 5 bases, leaving 13 bases between the germline ends. CDR3 sequence: CASGPGAHEQYF. CDR3 sequence (DNA): TGCGCCAGCGGCCCCGGGGCCCACGAGCAGTACTTC. Looking up the rest from reference TRBV5-1 and TRBJ2-7 gives the full variable domain: KAGVTQTPRYLIKTRGQQVTLSCSPISGHRSVSWYQQTPGQGLQFLFEYFSETQRNKGNFPGRFSGRQFSNSRSEMNVSTLELGDSALYLCASGPGAHEQYFGPGTRLTVT.

This chain uses TRBV6-2 or TRBV6-3 with TRBJ2-5; D is unresolved. The germline V gene has CDR1 MNHEY and CDR2 SVGEGT. Trimming left V 5 bases short and J 4 bases short, with 5 bases between. This CDR3 is 11 amino acids long. The CDR3 spells CASSRTETQYF. CDR3 coding DNA: TGTGCCAGCAGTCGGACAGAGACCCAGTACTTC.

In its sample, this clonotype was seen many times. This sequence joins TRBV6-5 and TRBJ2-5; no definite D call. V dropped 8 bases and J dropped 4 bases, with 23 bases sitting between them. CDR3 size: 16 residues. Per germline, CDR1 MNHEY and CDR2 SVGAGI. CDR3 in DNA: TGTGCCAGCGCCCGAACTGGAGTAGGCAGAAGAGAGACCCAGTACTTC. Encoded protein: CASARTGVGRRETQYF.

This clonotype was seen repeatedly, ten times or more. V is TRBV28 and J is TRBJ2-7; D uncertain. CDR1 is MDHEN and CDR2 is SYDVKM in the germline V gene. V lost 3 bases and J 2 bases, leaving 11 bases between the germline ends. The CDR3 has 14 residues. The CDR3 DNA is TGTGCCAGCAGTTTCCTGGGCCCTGCCTACGAGCAGTACTTC. Amino acids: CASSFLGPAYEQYF. The full variable domain, with the rest looked up from reference TRBV28 and TRBJ2-7, is DVKVTQSSRYLVKRTGEKVFLECVQDMDHENMFWYRQDPGLGLRLIYFSYDVKMKEKGDIPEGYSVSREKKERFSLILESASTNQTSMYLCASSFLGPAYEQYFGPGTRLTVT.